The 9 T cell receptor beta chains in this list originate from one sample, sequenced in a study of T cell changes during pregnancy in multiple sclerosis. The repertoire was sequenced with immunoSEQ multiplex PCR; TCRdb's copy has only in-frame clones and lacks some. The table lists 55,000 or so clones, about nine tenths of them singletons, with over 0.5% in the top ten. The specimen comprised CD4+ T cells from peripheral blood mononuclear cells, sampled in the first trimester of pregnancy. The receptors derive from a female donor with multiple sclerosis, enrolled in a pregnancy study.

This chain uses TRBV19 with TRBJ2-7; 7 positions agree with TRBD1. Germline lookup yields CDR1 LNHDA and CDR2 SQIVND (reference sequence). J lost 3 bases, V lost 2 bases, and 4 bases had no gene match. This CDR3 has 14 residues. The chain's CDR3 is CASSIRGQLYEQYF. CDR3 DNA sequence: TGTGCCAGTAGTATAAGGGGACAGCTCTACGAGCAGTACTTC.

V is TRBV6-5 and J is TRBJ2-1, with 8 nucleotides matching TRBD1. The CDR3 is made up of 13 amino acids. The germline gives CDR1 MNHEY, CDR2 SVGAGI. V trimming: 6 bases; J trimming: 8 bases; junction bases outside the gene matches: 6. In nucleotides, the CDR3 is TGTGCCAGCAGAACACTACAGGGGGATGAGCAGTTCTTC. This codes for CASRTLQGDEQFF.

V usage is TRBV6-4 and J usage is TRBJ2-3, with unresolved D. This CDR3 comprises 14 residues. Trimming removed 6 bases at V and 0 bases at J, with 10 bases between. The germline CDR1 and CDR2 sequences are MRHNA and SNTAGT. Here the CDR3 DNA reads TGTGCCAGCAGGAGAGACATTAGCACAGATACGCAGTATTTT. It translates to CASRRDISTDTQYF.

The CDR3 DNA sequence: TGCGCCAGCAGCTTGTCTCCAGGCGGCTACACCTTC. Translation gives CASSLSPGGYTF. The genes are TRBV5-1 and TRBJ1-2; the D is unclear. The CDR3 spans 12 residues. Germline CDR1 SGHRS, CDR2 YFSETQ. The V end was cut by 1 base, the J end by 8 bases, with 9 bases between.

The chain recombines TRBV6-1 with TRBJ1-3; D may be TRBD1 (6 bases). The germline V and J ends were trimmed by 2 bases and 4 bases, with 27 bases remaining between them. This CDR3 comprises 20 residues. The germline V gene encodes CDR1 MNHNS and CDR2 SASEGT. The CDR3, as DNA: TGTGCCAGCAGTGAAAGGGGAGGGGGGTTTATGGTTTTTCAGGGAAACACCATATATTTT. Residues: CASSERGGGFMVFQGNTIYF.

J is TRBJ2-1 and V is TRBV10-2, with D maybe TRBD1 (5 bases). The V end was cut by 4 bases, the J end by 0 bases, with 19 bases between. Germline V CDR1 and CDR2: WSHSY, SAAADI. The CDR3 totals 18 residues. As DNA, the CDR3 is TGCGCCAGCAGTGGGCTAGGGGTCTCGGAGAGCTCCTACAATGAGCAGTTCTTC. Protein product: CASSGLGVSESSYNEQFF.

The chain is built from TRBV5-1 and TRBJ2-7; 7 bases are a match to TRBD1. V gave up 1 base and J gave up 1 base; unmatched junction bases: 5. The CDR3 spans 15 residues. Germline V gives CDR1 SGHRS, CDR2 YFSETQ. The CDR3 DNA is TGCGCCAGCAGCTTGCTCGGGACAGCATCCTACGAGCAGTACTTC. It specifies CASSLLGTASYEQYF.

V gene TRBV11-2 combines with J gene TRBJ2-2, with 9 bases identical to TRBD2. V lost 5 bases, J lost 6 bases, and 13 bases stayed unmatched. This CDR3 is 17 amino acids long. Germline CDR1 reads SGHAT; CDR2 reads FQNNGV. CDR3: CASSGPLLAGHPGELFF. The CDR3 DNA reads TGTGCCAGCAGCGGACCCCTCCTAGCGGGACATCCCGGGGAGCTGTTTTTT.

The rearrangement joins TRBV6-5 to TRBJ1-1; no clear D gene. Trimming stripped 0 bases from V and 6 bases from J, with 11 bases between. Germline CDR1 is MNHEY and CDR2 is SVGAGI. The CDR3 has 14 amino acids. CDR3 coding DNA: TGTGCCAGCAGTTACTCGGGCGGGAAAGCTGAAGCTTTCTTT. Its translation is CASSYSGGKAEAFF.